One sample yielded the 6 T cell receptor beta chains listed below, sequenced in a study of T cell responses to AZD1222 COVID-19 vaccine. Here immunoSEQ multiplex PCR was the method, and the copy in TCRdb shows in-frame clones only, minus some. The table includes over 70,000 clones, 75% to 90% detected once. Sequenced here: peripheral blood, sampled 28 days after the second AZD1222 dose. The source is an adult who received the AZD1222 COVID-19 vaccine.

This chain uses TRBV30 with TRBJ1-3; a possible D gene is TRBD1 (5 bases). Germline-derived CDR1 and CDR2 are GTSNPN and SVGIG (reference sequence). Trimming stripped 5 bases from V and 4 bases from J, with 18 bases between. The CDR3 spans 15 residues. CDR3 nucleotide sequence: TGTGCCTGGGGCCCGAGAGGGGCGTACGGAAACACCATATATTTT. This sequence encodes CAWGPRGAYGNTIYF.

This CDR3 reads CASRWDSSYGYTF. The CDR3 nucleotides are TGTGCCAGCAGGTGGGACAGTAGCTATGGCTACACCTTC. The chain links TRBV5-4 to TRBJ1-2; 7 bases agree with TRBD1. V dropped 5 bases and J dropped 4; count of bases not matched to a gene: 5. This CDR3 region has 13 residues. CDR1 and CDR2 from the germline V gene are SGHNT and YYREEE (reference sequence).

V is TRBV19 and J is TRBJ1-2; D possibly corresponds to TRBD1 (5 bases). Trimming stripped 5 bases from V and 3 bases from J, with 16 bases between. The CDR3 has 15 residues. The germline V gene has CDR1 LNHDA and CDR2 SQIVND (reference sequence). The CDR3 is CASSLTVLPHYGYTF. The DNA of the CDR3 is TGTGCCAGTAGTTTGACAGTCTTGCCCCACTATGGCTACACCTTC.

The count of this clone is one. This chain connects TRBV3-1 (or the pseudogene TRBV3-2) to TRBJ2-4; D is ambiguous. Per the germline V gene, CDR1 is LGHDT and CDR2 is YNNKEL (reference sequence). Trimming left V 8 bases short and J 7 bases short, with 15 bases between. There are 13 residues in the CDR3. Here the CDR3 reads CASALVGRNIQYF. CDR3 sequence (DNA): TGTGCCAGCGCATTAGTGGGTCGGAACATTCAGTACTTC.

This clone was picked up one time. The V and J genes are TRBV5-4 and TRBJ2-5, with D perhaps being TRBD1 or TRBD2 (5 bases each). CDR1 is SGHNT, CDR2 YYREEE, per germline (reference sequence). The CDR3 covers 16 residues. Trimming shortened V by 1 base and J by 2 bases, and 15 bases separated the two germline ends. This chain's CDR3 is CASSLHGALVQETQYF. Here the CDR3 DNA reads TGTGCCAGCAGCTTGCACGGGGCCCTAGTTCAAGAGACCCAGTACTTC.

V and J are TRBV7-2 and TRBJ2-2; D remains ambiguous. The length of the CDR3 is 14 residues. V shed 2 bases and J shed 2 bases, with 6 bases lying between them. Germline CDR1 and CDR2: SGHTA and FQGNSA. Here the CDR3 reads CASSLNRNTGELFF. As DNA, the CDR3 is TGTGCCAGCAGCTTAAACAGAAACACCGGGGAGCTGTTTTTT.